This T cell receptor (beta chain) is drawn from a study of OX40 agonist ivuxolimab in advanced cancers. With autoimmune disease history or systemic immunosuppression, patients were excluded. V lost 4 bases to trimming and J lost 4 bases; unmatched junction nucleotides: 5. Germline assignment: CDR1 MDHEN and CDR2 SYDVKM. The CDR3 has 15 residues. Assay: immunoSEQ multiplex PCR; the TCRdb copy retains only in-frame clones and omits some. The table has some 6,000 clones, 60% to 80% seen once; the top ten hold 20% to 25%. The sequence derives from an adult with an advanced solid tumor such as melanoma, head and neck, liver or kidney cancer. Sample: CD4+ or CD8+ T cells sorted from blood, taken in a trial of the OX40 agonist ivuxolimab. The chain has TRBV28 and TRBJ2-3, with 10 nucleotides matching TRBD2. This CDR3 is CASSWSGRASDTQYF. The CDR3 DNA sequence: TGTGCCAGCAGTTGGAGCGGGAGGGCCTCAGATACGCAGTATTTT.